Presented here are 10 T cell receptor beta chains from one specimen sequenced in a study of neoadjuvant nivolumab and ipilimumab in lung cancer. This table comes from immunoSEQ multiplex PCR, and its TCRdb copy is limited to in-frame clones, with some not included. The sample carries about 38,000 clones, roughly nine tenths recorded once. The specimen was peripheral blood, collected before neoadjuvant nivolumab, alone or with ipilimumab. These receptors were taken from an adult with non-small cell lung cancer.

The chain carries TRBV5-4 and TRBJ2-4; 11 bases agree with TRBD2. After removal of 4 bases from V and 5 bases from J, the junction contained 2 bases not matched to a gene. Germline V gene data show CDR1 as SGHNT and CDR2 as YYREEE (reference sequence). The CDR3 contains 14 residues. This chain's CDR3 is CASSRGLAENIQYF. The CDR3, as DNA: TGTGCCAGCAGCAGGGGACTAGCGGAAAACATTCAGTACTTC.

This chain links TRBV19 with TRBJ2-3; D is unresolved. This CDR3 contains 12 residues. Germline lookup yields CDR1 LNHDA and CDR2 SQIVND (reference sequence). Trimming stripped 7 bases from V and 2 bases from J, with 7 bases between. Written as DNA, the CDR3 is TGTGCCAGTAACGGTCACACAGATACGCAGTATTTT. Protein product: CASNGHTDTQYF.

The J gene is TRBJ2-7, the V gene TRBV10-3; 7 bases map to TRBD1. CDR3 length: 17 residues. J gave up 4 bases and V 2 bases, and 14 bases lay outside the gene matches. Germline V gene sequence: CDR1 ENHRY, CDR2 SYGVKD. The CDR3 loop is CAISEPAGDSLQYEQYF. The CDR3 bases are TGTGCCATCAGTGAGCCGGCCGGGGACAGTCTCCAATACGAGCAGTACTTC.

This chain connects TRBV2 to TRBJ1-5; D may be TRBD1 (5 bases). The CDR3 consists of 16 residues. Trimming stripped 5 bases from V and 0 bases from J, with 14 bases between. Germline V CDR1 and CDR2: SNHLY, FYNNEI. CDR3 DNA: TGTGCCAGCAGTCCCTGGACACCTTATAGCAATCAGCCCCAGCATTTT. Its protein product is CASSPWTPYSNQPQHF.

CDR3 sequence (DNA): TGCGCCAGCAGTCTAGACACCGGGGAGCTGTTTTTT. Its protein product is CASSLDTGELFF. V gene TRBV23-1 combines with J gene TRBJ2-2; D gene ambiguous. TRBV23-1 qualifies as an ORF whose function is uncertain. The CDR3 loop spans 12 amino acids. V dropped 4 bases and J dropped 3 bases, with 3 bases sitting between them.

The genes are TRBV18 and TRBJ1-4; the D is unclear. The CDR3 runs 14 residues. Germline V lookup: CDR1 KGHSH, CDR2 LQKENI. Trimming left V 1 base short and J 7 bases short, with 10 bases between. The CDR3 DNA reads TGTGCCAGCTCACCACGGGAGGGCGTTGAAAAACTGTTTTTT. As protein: CASSPREGVEKLFF.

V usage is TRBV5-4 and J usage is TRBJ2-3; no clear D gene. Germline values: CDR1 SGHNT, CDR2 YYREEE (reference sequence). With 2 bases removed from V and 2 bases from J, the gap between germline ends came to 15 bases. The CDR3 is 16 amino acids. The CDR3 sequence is CASSLWSSPHTDTQYF. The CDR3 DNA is TGTGCCAGCAGCTTATGGAGCTCACCACACACAGATACGCAGTATTTT.

In DNA form, the CDR3 reads TGCGCCAGCAGCTTGGCGCTCGGGACTAGCGGGAGCCACGAGCAGTACTTC. Encoded protein: CASSLALGTSGSHEQYF. The chain links TRBV5-1 to TRBJ2-7, with 14 bases identical to TRBD2. Germline V gene sequence: CDR1 SGHRS, CDR2 YFSETQ. Trimming cost V 0 bases and J 5 bases; bases outside gene matches: 7. The CDR3 runs 17 residues.

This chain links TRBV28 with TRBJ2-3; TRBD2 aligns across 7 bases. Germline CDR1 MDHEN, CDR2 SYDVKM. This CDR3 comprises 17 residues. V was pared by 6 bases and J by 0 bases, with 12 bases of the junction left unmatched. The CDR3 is CASSGGTTSSSTDTQYF. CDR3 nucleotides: TGTGCCAGCAGCGGCGGGACTACCAGCTCTAGCACAGATACGCAGTATTTT.

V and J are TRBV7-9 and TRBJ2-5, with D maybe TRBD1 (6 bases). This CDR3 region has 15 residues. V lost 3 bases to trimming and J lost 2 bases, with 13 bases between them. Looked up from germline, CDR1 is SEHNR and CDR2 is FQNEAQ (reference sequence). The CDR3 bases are TGTGCCAGCAGCTTGGCAGGACAGAGACAAGAGACCCAGTACTTC. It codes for CASSLAGQRQETQYF.